This record looks at one T cell receptor (beta chain) sequence and its context. The antigen is not known. The culture ran for approximately nine days before CD4+ T cells were isolated. Participants received two doses of either the BNT162b2 or mRNA-1273 vaccine. No vaccinee had earlier SARS-CoV-2 infection, and nucleocapsid antibodies were negative. The CDR3 extends over 16 amino acids. These data are taken from a study of vaccination effects on CD4 cells after COVID-19. Study information: Viral peptide pools were used in the ViraFEST assay to expand antigen-specific CD4+ T cells, and sequencing came afterward. Sampling occurred a median 72 days post second dose, range 14 to 241. Overall study results and limits: Marked contraction was observed in infection-induced and vaccine-induced clones late after vaccination.

Here immunoSEQ multiplex PCR was the method, and the copy in TCRdb shows in-frame clones only, minus some. This table has approximately 74,000 clones, around 67% appearing once. The receptor comes from a human donor who received a COVID-19 vaccine. Source: CD4+ T cells from PBMCs cultured without peptide, taken after COVID-19 vaccination. The chain recombines TRBV1 with TRBJ1-1. TRBV1 is labeled a pseudogene. The CDR3 protein is CTSSQRVRWMNTEAFF. CDR3 coding DNA: TGCACCAGCAGCCAAAGGGTTAGGTGGATGAACACTGAAGCTTTCTTT.